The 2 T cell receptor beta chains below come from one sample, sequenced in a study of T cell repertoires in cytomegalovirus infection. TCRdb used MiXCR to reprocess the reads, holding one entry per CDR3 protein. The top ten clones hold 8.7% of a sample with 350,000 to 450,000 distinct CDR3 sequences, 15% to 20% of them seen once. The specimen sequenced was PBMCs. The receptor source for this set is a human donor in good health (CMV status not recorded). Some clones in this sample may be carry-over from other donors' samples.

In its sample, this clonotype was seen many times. CDR3 region: CASSYSRGITDTQYF. CDR3 in DNA: TGTGCCAGCAGCTACTCCAGGGGTATCACAGATACGCAGTATTTT. The J gene is TRBJ2-3, the V gene TRBV7-2, with D tentatively TRBD1 (6 bases). Germline CDR1 SGHTA, CDR2 FQGNSA. The CDR3 runs to 15 residues. The V end lost 4 bases, the J end lost 2 bases, and 13 bases lay between the germline ends.

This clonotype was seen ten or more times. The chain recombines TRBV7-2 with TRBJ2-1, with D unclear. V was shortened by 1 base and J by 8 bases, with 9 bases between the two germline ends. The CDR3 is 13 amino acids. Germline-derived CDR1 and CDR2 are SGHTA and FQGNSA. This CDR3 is CASSLDPGDEQFF. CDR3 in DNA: TGTGCCAGCAGCTTAGACCCGGGCGATGAGCAGTTCTTC.